A selection of T cell receptor beta chains follows, all from one sample in a study of T cell responses to AZD1222 COVID-19 vaccine. Repertoires were generated with immunoSEQ multiplex PCR, while TCRdb's copy carries only in-frame clones and drops some. The sample shows about 92,000 clones, about 91% of them seen only once. The sample in question was peripheral blood, obtained on day 0 of AZD1222 vaccination. These receptors were taken from an adult in good health. Each CDR3 is given with its conserved first and last residue. D genes are given only for firm matches. Size is stated for part of the rows, as once, few or many counts, or as a class when the clone is expanded.

v_call,j_call,d_call,clone_size,cdr3_aa,cdr3_nt
TRBV15,TRBJ2-2,.,.,CATSRGRGRDGELFF,TGTGCCACCAGCAGAGGGAGGGGGCGCGACGGGGAGCTGTTTTTT
TRBV11-2,TRBJ2-3,.,.,CASSLGRSTDTQYF,TGTGCCAGCAGCTTAGGCAGGAGCACAGATACGCAGTATTTT
TRBV12-5,TRBJ1-2,.,.,CASGLNYGYTF,TGTGCTAGTGGTTTGAACTATGGCTACACCTTC
TRBV24-1,TRBJ1-4,.,once,CATSDLKACFNEKLFF,TGTGCCACCAGTGATTTGAAGGCCTGCTTTAATGAAAAACTGTTTTTT
TRBV7-8,TRBJ2-1,.,few,CASSRTPDGYNEQFF,TGTGCCAGCAGCCGTACTCCGGATGGCTACAATGAGCAGTTCTTC
TRBV6-2/TRBV6-3,TRBJ2-7,.,.,CASSGHSYEQYF,TGTGCCAGCAGTGGACATTCCTACGAGCAGTACTTC
TRBV2,TRBJ2-4,.,few,CASRDLLAKNIQYF,TGTGCCAGCAGGGACTTACTAGCCAAAAACATTCAGTACTTC
TRBV11-2,TRBJ1-5,.,.,CASSPVGDQPQHF,TGTGCCAGCAGCCCAGTGGGGGATCAGCCCCAGCATTTT
TRBV7-8,TRBJ1-4,.,.,CASSPEEAGTNEKLFF,TGTGCCAGCAGCCCGGAGGAGGCAGGAACTAATGAAAAACTGTTTTTT
TRBV9,TRBJ2-1,TRBD1,few,CASTPGGQGYNEQFF,TGTGCCAGCACCCCAGGGGGACAGGGCTACAATGAGCAGTTCTTC
TRBV7-8,TRBJ2-7,.,.,CASSLGQNPNEQYF,TGTGCCAGCAGCCTAGGGCAGAACCCGAACGAGCAGTACTTC
TRBV7-2,TRBJ2-4,.,.,CASRGMNLWDIQYF,TGTGCCAGCAGGGGGATGAACCTGTGGGACATTCAGTACTTC
TRBV29-1,TRBJ2-7,.,.,CSVEEGGHEQYF,TGCAGCGTTGAAGAGGGGGGGCACGAGCAGTACTTC
TRBV2,TRBJ1-5,.,.,CASSRFQQPQHF,TGTGCCAGCTCGAGGTTCCAGCAGCCCCAGCATTTT
TRBV5-1,TRBJ1-6,.,once,CASSPDVGPNSPLHF,TGCGCCAGCAGCCCGGACGTCGGACCCAATTCACCCCTCCACTTT
TRBV21-1,TRBJ1-1,.,.,CASSRFVGPNTEAFF,TGTGCCAGCAGCAGATTCGTGGGCCCTAACACTGAAGCTTTCTTT
TRBV24-1,TRBJ1-2,.,.,CATSDQTVNYGYTF,TGTGCCACCAGTGACCAGACGGTGAACTATGGCTACACCTTC
TRBV28,TRBJ1-6,.,.,CASSPQGFGSPLHF,TGTGCCAGCAGTCCCCAGGGTTTCGGTTCACCCCTCCACTTT
TRBV11-2,TRBJ2-5,TRBD2,.,CASSLELAGSQETQYF,TGTGCCAGCAGCTTAGAACTAGCGGGGAGCCAAGAGACCCAGTACTTC